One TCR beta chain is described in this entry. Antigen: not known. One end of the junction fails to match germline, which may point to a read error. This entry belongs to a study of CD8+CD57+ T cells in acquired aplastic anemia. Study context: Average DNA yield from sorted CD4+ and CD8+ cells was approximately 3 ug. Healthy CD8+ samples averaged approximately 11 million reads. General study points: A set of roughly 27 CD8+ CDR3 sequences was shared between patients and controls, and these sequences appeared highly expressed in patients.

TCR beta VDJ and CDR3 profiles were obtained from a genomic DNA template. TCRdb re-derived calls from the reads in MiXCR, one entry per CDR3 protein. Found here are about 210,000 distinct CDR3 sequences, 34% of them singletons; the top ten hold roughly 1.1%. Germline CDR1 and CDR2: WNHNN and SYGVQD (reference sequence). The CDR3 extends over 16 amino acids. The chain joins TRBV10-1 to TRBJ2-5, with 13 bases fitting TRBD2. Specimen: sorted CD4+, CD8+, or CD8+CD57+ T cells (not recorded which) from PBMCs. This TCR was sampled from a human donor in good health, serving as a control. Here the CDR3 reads CAGSALAGGLQETQYF. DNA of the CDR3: TGCGCCGGCAGTGCACTAGCGGGAGGGTTACAAGAGACCCAGTACTTC.